The clone carrying this TCR beta chain was picked up many times. Its antigen remains unknown. This specimen comes from a study of identical twins. General study findings and limits: Within beta out-of-frame sequences, the excess sharing observed between twins was weaker. The conclusions drew on cross-sectional statistical analysis instead of tracking the same donors.

Trimming removed 0 bases from V and 0 bases from J, with 7 bases in between. This CDR3 is built from 15 residues. CDR1 is MNHNY, CDR2 SVGAGI, per germline (reference sequence). cDNA molecules carried unique molecular identifiers, and template switching added a universal primer site. One entry per CDR3 protein, called by TCRdb with MiXCR from the 5' RACE reads. The sample contains some 1,700,000 distinct CDR3 sequences, more than 30% of which appear only once. No donor was unhealthy or non-Caucasian. The chain carries TRBV6-6 and TRBJ2-3; D is uncertain. Sequencing was carried out using cord blood. The receptor's source is a newborn girl in good health. The CDR3 here is CASSYSRQSTDTQYF. In DNA, the CDR3 is TGTGCCAGCAGTTACTCGAGGCAGAGCACAGATACGCAGTATTTT.